This T cell receptor beta chain was profiled in a study of cytomegalovirus exposure and HLA in healthy donors. This CDR3 is 12 amino acids long. Per the germline V gene, CDR1 is MDHEN and CDR2 is SYDVKM. V was cut by 2 bases and J by 10 bases, with 11 bases left in between. Study observations and caveats: HLA alleles showed associations with some 15,000 TCR beta sequences in a later analysis, at a 0.05 false discovery rate.

Amplification used 60 Vbeta primers and 13 Jbeta primers. TCRdb's copy holds only in-frame clones and misses some; the assay was immunoSEQ multiplex PCR. The sample has 100,000 to 150,000 clones; approximately 80% are singletons. This clone showed up just a few times. Its antigen is not identified. This is likely a read error, given that the CDR3 carries no conserved phenylalanine or tryptophan at its end. The receptor was isolated from a man in his forties in good health and CMV-seronegative. This sequence joins TRBV28 and TRBJ1-2, with a possible D match to TRBD1 (5 bases). Sequencing was performed on PBMCs. CDR3 nucleotide sequence: TGTGCCAGCAGTTTAGGGGCCTGGGACTACACCCTC. As protein: CASSLGAWDYTL.